Following are 29 T cell receptor beta chains from one sample sequenced in a study of T-cell reconstitution after alpha-beta-depleted transplantation in children. Unique molecular identifiers tagged the TCRbeta library. In TCRdb, the PCR reads were re-called with MiXCR into one record per CDR3 protein. Of hundreds of thousands of distinct CDR3 sequences in the sample, 10% to 15% are singletons; the top ten hold around 0.79%. The specimen was PBMCs, collected before TCRalphabeta/CD19-depleted stem cell transplant. Receptors were obtained from a girl aged 2-10 years with congenital amegakaryocytic thrombocytopenia, due to receive a stem cell transplant.

This clonotype showed up just a few times. This sequence joins TRBV20-1 and TRBJ2-5; TRBD1 matches 10 bases. The length of the CDR3 is 15 residues. The J segment lost 3 bases and the V segment lost 5 bases, leaving 9 bases of the junction unmatched. Per germline, CDR1 DFQATT and CDR2 SNEGSKA (reference sequence). CDR3 DNA: TGCAGTGCTTTCCCGGGGGACAGGGGAAAAGAGACCCAGTACTTC. It encodes CSAFPGDRGKETQYF.

Remarks on this clonotype: One base away lies a much larger clone, so this may be a sequencing read error. The V and J genes are TRBV20-1 and TRBJ2-7; 8 bases align to TRBD2. The germline CDR1 and CDR2 sequences are DFQATT and SNEGSKA (reference sequence). This CDR3 has 14 residues. V lost 2 bases and J lost 9; bases outside the gene matches: 12. CDR3 DNA sequence: TGCAGTGCTAGATATAGGGGAGCGGGGGTTGCGCAGTACTTC. Its translation is CSARYRGAGVAQYF.

This clonotype came up a few times. V usage is TRBV7-2 and J usage is TRBJ2-2, with D perhaps TRBD2 (6 bases). Trimming took off 4 bases at V and 0 bases at J, with 9 bases between the two ends. The germline CDR1 and CDR2 sequences are SGHTA and FQGNSA. This CDR3 is 15 amino acids long. CDR3 nucleotide sequence: TGTGCCAGCAGCTCTCGACTAGCGAACACCGGGGAGCTGTTTTTT. Its protein is CASSSRLANTGELFF.

As regards this clonotype: The junction departs from germline at one end; a sequencing error may be responsible. The chain joins TRBV6-1 to TRBJ1-2; 7 positions match TRBD1. The length of the CDR3 is 13 residues. From germline, CDR1 is MNHNS and CDR2 SASEGT. This chain's CDR3 is CASSEAWRTGPNF. The CDR3 region has the DNA TGTGCCAGCAGTGAAGCGTGGAGGACAGGTCCAAACTTC.

The CDR3 protein is CASSSGLVLHEQYF. In DNA form, the CDR3 reads TGTGCCAGCAGCTCCGGACTAGTCTTACACGAGCAGTACTTC. The genes are TRBV7-9 and TRBJ2-7; 7 nucleotides match TRBD2. Germline V gene lookup returns CDR1 SEHNR and CDR2 FQNEAQ (reference sequence). Trimming removed 4 bases from V and 5 bases from J; junction bases left unmatched: 8. The CDR3 runs 14 residues. Complete variable domain (other parts from reference TRBV7-9 and TRBJ2-7): DTGVSQNPRHKITKRGQNVTFRCDPISEHNRLYWYRQTLGQGPEFLTYFQNEAQLEKSRLLSDRFSAERPKGSFSTLEIQRTEQGDSAMYLCASSSGLVLHEQYFGPGTRLTVT.

This chain connects TRBV29-1 to TRBJ2-5, with 7 bases aligning to TRBD2. This CDR3 has 13 amino acids. Germline CDR1 is SQVTM and CDR2 is ANQGSEA. V lost 3 bases and J lost 1; bases outside the gene matches: 2. In DNA, the CDR3 is TGCAGCGTTGACTGGGAGGGCCAAGAGACCCAGTACTTC. Translation gives CSVDWEGQETQYF.

This clonotype has more than one count but fewer than ten. V usage is TRBV20-1 and J usage is TRBJ2-5, with D maybe TRBD2 (5 bases). In germline, CDR1 is DFQATT, CDR2 SNEGSKA (reference sequence). Trimming pared 3 bases from V and 2 bases from J, leaving 13 bases between. The CDR3 extends over 14 amino acids. CDR3 in amino acids: CSARPGKVQETQYF. Here the CDR3 DNA reads TGCAGTGCTAGGCCCGGGAAAGTACAAGAGACCCAGTACTTC.

In its sample, this clonotype was seen many times. The chain carries TRBV12-3 or TRBV12-4 and TRBJ1-2; D gene uncertain. The CDR3 is made up of 13 amino acids. Between the trimmed V and J ends, which lost 6 bases and 5 bases, there was a span of 13 bases. CDR3 residues: CASRTTGRYGYTF. Here the CDR3 DNA reads TGTGCCAGCAGGACGACGGGGAGGTATGGCTACACCTTC.

In its sample, this clonotype was seen a few times. This chain connects TRBV9 to TRBJ2-7, with D perhaps matching TRBD2 (6 bases). Trimming removed 4 bases from V and 0 bases from J, with 17 bases in between. Germline V gene sequence: CDR1 SGDLS, CDR2 YYNGEE. CDR3 length equals 16 residues. The CDR3 region is CASSTHSEGPSYEQYF. In nucleotides, the CDR3 is TGTGCCAGCAGCACCCACTCGGAGGGACCCTCCTACGAGCAGTACTTC.

The rearrangement uses TRBV20-1 and TRBJ2-7; the D is unclear. Looked up from germline, CDR1 is DFQATT and CDR2 is SNEGSKA (reference sequence). The V end was cut by 0 bases, the J end by 1 base, with 13 bases between. CDR3 length: 15 amino acids. CDR3 nucleotide sequence: TGCAGTGCTAGAGACAGAAGACCCTATTCCTACGAGCAGTACTTC. Translating gives CSARDRRPYSYEQYF.

This clonotype was counted a few times. This chain uses TRBV12-3 or TRBV12-4 with TRBJ2-7; 8 bases are shared with TRBD1. J gave up 3 bases and V 6 bases, and 10 bases lay outside the gene matches. The CDR3 has 15 residues. The CDR3 spells CASSTVGTGLYEQYF. CDR3 coding DNA: TGTGCCAGCAGCACCGTCGGGACAGGTCTCTACGAGCAGTACTTC.

This clonotype was detected many times. The CDR3 sequence is CSASRLYEQYF. The CDR3 bases are TGCAGTGCTAGTCGTCTCTACGAGCAGTACTTC. The rearrangement joins TRBV20-1 to TRBJ2-7; D remains ambiguous. Trimming removed 3 bases at V and 3 bases at J, with 6 bases between. CDR3 length equals 11 residues. Germline-derived CDR1 and CDR2 are DFQATT and SNEGSKA (reference sequence).

There are many counts of this clonotype. The V and J genes are TRBV7-2 and TRBJ1-3; no clear D gene. The CDR3 has 16 amino acids. Germline V gene lookup returns CDR1 SGHTA and CDR2 FQGNSA. Trimming stripped 2 bases from V and 0 bases from J, with 11 bases between. The CDR3 sequence is CASSLFQVRSGNTIYF. The CDR3 DNA reads as TGTGCCAGCAGCTTATTCCAGGTGCGCTCTGGAAACACCATATATTTT.

This clonotype was seen repeatedly, ten times or more. This chain uses TRBV20-1 with TRBJ2-7; 7 positions agree with TRBD2. The germline V gene encodes CDR1 DFQATT and CDR2 SNEGSKA (reference sequence). The V segment lost 6 bases and the J segment 4 bases; nucleotides outside the gene matches: 12. The CDR3 runs to 14 residues. The CDR3 is CSARSLADLYEQYF. The DNA of the CDR3 is TGCAGTGCCCGCTCTCTAGCGGATTTATACGAGCAGTACTTC.

This clonotype has more than one count but fewer than ten. The CDR3 here is CATSRVLASTGELFF. CDR3 in DNA: TGTGCCACCAGCAGAGTTCTAGCGTCCACCGGGGAGCTGTTTTTT. This chain uses TRBV15 with TRBJ2-2; D possibly corresponds to TRBD2 (6 bases). The CDR3 is made up of 15 amino acids. V was trimmed by 1 base and J by 4 bases, leaving 10 bases between them. The germline V gene encodes CDR1 LNHNV and CDR2 YYDKDF (reference sequence).

This chain connects TRBV20-1 to TRBJ2-3, with 8 bases aligning to TRBD2. Unmatched junction bases numbered 6, after V lost 0 bases and J lost 4 bases. The CDR3 loop spans 15 amino acids. CDR1 is DFQATT, CDR2 SNEGSKA, per germline (reference sequence). CDR3 residues: CSARDLAGEPDTQYF. The CDR3 bases are TGCAGTGCTAGAGATCTAGCGGGTGAGCCAGATACGCAGTATTTT.

The chain links TRBV2 to TRBJ2-1; D may match TRBD1 or TRBD2 (6 bases each). The CDR3 loop spans 18 amino acids. V lost 3 bases, J lost 0 bases, and 18 bases lay in between. CDR1 SNHLY and CDR2 FYNNEI come from the germline V gene. The CDR3 protein is CASSDIRIGGFSYNEQFF. For the CDR3, the DNA is TGTGCCAGCAGTGATATCCGGATCGGGGGCTTCTCCTACAATGAGCAGTTCTTC.

Notes on this clonotype: A read error is likely here: a far larger clone is one base away. This sequence joins TRBV29-1 and TRBJ2-5; 7 bases fit TRBD1. Germline assignment: CDR1 SQVTM and CDR2 ANQGSEA. The CDR3 length is 12 residues. The CDR3 sequence is CSVGGQQETEYF. CDR3 nucleotide sequence: TGCAGCGTTGGGGGACAGCAAGAGACCGAGTACTTC.

This clonotype was seen repeatedly, ten times or more. The chain employs TRBV12-3 or TRBV12-4 and TRBJ2-2; D not certain. Trimming took 4 bases from V and 4 from J, leaving 7 bases between them. The CDR3 length is 13 residues. The CDR3: CASSSRTTGELFF. CDR3 nucleotide sequence: TGTGCCAGCAGTTCCAGGACCACCGGGGAGCTGTTTTTT.

This clonotype was seen repeatedly, ten times or more. The V and J genes are TRBV20-1 and TRBJ2-1, with 8 bases fitting TRBD2. Germline loops: CDR1 DFQATT, CDR2 SNEGSKA (reference sequence). The length of the CDR3 is 14 residues. The trim removed 2 bases at V and 8 bases at J, leaving 8 bases unmatched. CDR3 loop: CSARFGLAFDEQFF. Here the CDR3 DNA reads TGCAGTGCTAGATTCGGACTAGCTTTCGATGAGCAGTTCTTC.

This clonotype was seen a handful of times. This chain joins TRBV5-1 and TRBJ2-2, with D perhaps assigned TRBD1 or TRBD2 (7 bases each). The CDR3 runs to 15 residues. V was clipped by 4 bases and J by 5 bases, with 15 bases between them. CDR1 is SGHRS and CDR2 is YFSETQ in the germline V gene. CDR3 sequence reads: CASSADREGTGELFF. CDR3 DNA: TGCGCCAGCAGCGCAGACAGGGAGGGGACCGGGGAGCTGTTTTTT.

This clonotype appeared a few times. The genes are TRBV5-1 and TRBJ2-1, with D unclear. The CDR3 sequence is 15 residues long. V dropped 0 bases and J dropped 0 bases, with 7 bases sitting between them. Germline CDR1 SGHRS, CDR2 YFSETQ. The CDR3: CASSLDRHSYNEQFF. CDR3 DNA sequence: TGCGCCAGCAGCTTGGACAGACACTCCTACAATGAGCAGTTCTTC.

The table lists this clonotype with a few counts. V is TRBV5-1 and J is TRBJ2-3; 7 bases are a match to TRBD2. Trimming removed 4 bases from V and 6 bases from J; junction bases left unmatched: 5. There are 13 residues in the CDR3. Germline lookup yields CDR1 SGHRS and CDR2 YFSETQ. The CDR3 loop is CASSEIGGDTQYF. The CDR3 region has the DNA TGCGCCAGCAGCGAGATCGGGGGGGATACGCAGTATTTT.

This clonotype was observed at least ten times. The gene calls are TRBV20-1 and TRBJ2-1, with 9 bases lining up with TRBD2. CDR3 length: 14 amino acids. Per the germline V gene, CDR1 is DFQATT and CDR2 is SNEGSKA (reference sequence). V shed 2 bases and J 5 bases; nucleotides not matched to a gene: 4. The CDR3 spells CSARLREGHNEQFF. CDR3 bases: TGCAGTGCTAGATTGCGGGAGGGCCACAATGAGCAGTTCTTC.

V usage is TRBV4-2 and J usage is TRBJ2-2; 7 nucleotides align to TRBD2. The CDR3 consists of 21 residues. Germline loops: CDR1 LGHNA, CDR2 YNFKEQ. V dropped 2 bases and J dropped 2; count of bases not matched to a gene: 20. The chain's CDR3 is CASSQLLPGLADQPNTGELFF. Here the CDR3 DNA reads TGTGCCAGCAGCCAACTCCTCCCGGGCCTAGCGGACCAACCCAACACCGGGGAGCTGTTTTTT.

This clonotype has at least ten counts. The chain uses TRBV10-3 and TRBJ2-7, with D possibly matching TRBD1 (6 bases). V was shortened by 6 bases and J by 5 bases, with 14 bases between the two germline ends. In germline, CDR1 is ENHRY, CDR2 SYGVKD. This CDR3 has 13 residues. The CDR3 region is CAISQGLLDEQYF. The DNA for the CDR3 is TGTGCCATCAGCCAGGGGCTCTTGGACGAGCAGTACTTC.

A few counts support this clonotype. V is TRBV6-5 and J is TRBJ2-6; D remains unclear. Trimming took off 9 bases at V and 1 base at J, with 7 bases between the two ends. Germline CDR1 reads MNHEY; CDR2 reads SVGAGI. The CDR3 spans 13 residues. The CDR3 sequence is CASCWSGANVLTF. The CDR3 DNA reads TGTGCCAGTTGTTGGTCTGGGGCCAACGTCCTGACTTTC.

In this sample, this clonotype turned up a few times. The V gene is TRBV12-5, the J gene TRBJ2-3, with 14 bases fitting TRBD2. V shed 2 bases and J 6 bases; nucleotides not matched to a gene: 25. The CDR3 is made up of 23 amino acids. Per germline, CDR1 LGHNT and CDR2 FRNRAP. The CDR3 loop is CASGLTHPILGLAGVFRADTQYF. DNA for the CDR3: TGTGCTAGTGGTTTGACGCATCCAATTCTGGGACTAGCGGGAGTGTTCCGGGCTGATACGCAGTATTTT.

This clonotype was observed many times. The chain is built from TRBV20-1 and TRBJ1-4; a possible D gene is TRBD1 (6 bases). CDR1 is DFQATT and CDR2 is SNEGSKA in the germline V gene (reference sequence). Trimming cost V 5 bases and J 8 bases, with 27 bases left between them. The CDR3 spans 17 residues. CDR3 region: CSAPPPGHHFGSEKLFF. In DNA, the CDR3 is TGCAGTGCTCCGCCCCCGGGACACCATTTTGGGTCCGAAAAACTGTTTTTT.